The clone carrying this T cell receptor beta chain was seen repeatedly, ten times or more. What it binds is unknown. Noted time point: longitudinal time-point 1 (baseline). The sample belongs to a study of neurological immune-mediated disorders. Points from the study as a whole: No sharing of CDR3 amino acid sequences was observed among expanded clones across subjects, suggesting private repertoires in all groups.

5'RACE with 10-nucleotide random UMIs produced the cDNA. Sequencing runs each yielded over 180 million TCR-beta sequences from 15-18 subjects. Via MiXCR, TCRdb re-called the 5' RACE reads, giving one row per CDR3 protein. The table lists fewer than 55,000 distinct CDR3 sequences, more than 8.5% of them singletons. The CDR3 runs to 16 residues. Germline V gene lookup returns CDR1 SGHRS and CDR2 YFSETQ. V was clipped by 0 bases and J by 2 bases, with 14 bases between them. V is TRBV5-1 and J is TRBJ1-2; D remains unclear. Sample: PBMCs. This clonotype originated in a woman between 35 and 50 years old in good health. CDR3 loop: CASSLVRTLGNYGYTF. The CDR3 DNA is TGCGCCAGCAGCTTGGTTAGGACGCTTGGGAACTATGGCTACACCTTC.